This T cell receptor beta chain was recovered during a study of blood T cell repertoires in COVID-19. Study-level information: Donors in the United States, Italy and Spain gave samples during acute or convalescent COVID-19. T cells, B-cell-depleted T cells, or PBMCs provided the cDNA or gDNA that served as material.

In the source study's methods: Reference gene primers were amplified, and this amplification served to estimate nucleated cell counts. This table comes from immunoSEQ multiplex PCR, and its TCRdb copy is limited to in-frame clones, with some not included. That table gives V, J and clone size, and the DNA gave D and trimming. The sample includes some 210,000 clones, 70% to 90% of them seen just once. The receptor was isolated from a woman aged 70-85 years with active or convalescent COVID-19. The sample consisted of peripheral blood.

CDR3 nucleotides: TGCGCCAGCAGCCAGTTATTGGGGACTAGCGGATGGGATGAGCAGTTCTTC. This gives the protein CASSQLLGTSGWDEQFF. The rearrangement links TRBV4-1 to TRBJ2-1; 11 positions agree with TRBD2. The CDR3 has 17 amino acids. Germline CDR1 reads MGHRA; CDR2 reads YSYEKL. V lost 3 bases and J lost 8; bases outside the gene matches: 12.